Following are 11 T cell receptor beta chains from one sample sequenced in a study of immune heterogeneity within non-small cell lung tumors. Template came from bulk tumor genomic DNA, at approximately 600 ng per sample. Widely spaced biopsies, several per primary tumor, were obtained at surgery. Their non-small cell lung cancer was newly diagnosed and untreated, and the patients underwent curative surgery. A multiplex PCR containing 32 V primers and 13 J primers was used to amplify TCR beta CDR3. TCRdb fed the multiplex PCR reads into MiXCR, producing one record per CDR3 protein. The repertoire holds just over 4,500 distinct CDR3 sequences, with under 25% as singletons. The sample consisted of lung tumor tissue. Source of these receptors: a man aged 55 to 69 with non-small cell lung cancer.

The chain has TRBV28 and TRBJ2-3, with a weak D call TRBD2 (6 bases). Germline lookup yields CDR1 MDHEN and CDR2 SYDVKM. V lost 4 bases to trimming and J lost 9 bases, with 14 bases between them. This CDR3 is built from 13 residues. The CDR3 nucleotides are TGTGCCAGCAGTTCGAGCGGGCCAGGGACGCAGTATTTT. This sequence encodes CASSSSGPGTQYF.

The chain uses TRBV3-1 and TRBJ1-4; tentative D call: TRBD1 (5 bases). The CDR3 runs 17 residues. Germline CDR1 reads LGHDT; CDR2 reads YNNKEL (reference sequence). Trimming pared 0 bases from V and 2 bases from J, leaving 13 bases between. CDR3 sequence reads: CASSQEWAGSTNEKLFF. In DNA form, the CDR3 reads TGTGCCAGCAGCCAAGAATGGGCAGGGAGTACTAATGAAAAACTGTTTTTT.

This clonotype was counted a few times. As DNA, the CDR3 is TGTGCCAGCGGGACAGGGGGCGAGCAGTACTTC. This translates into CASGTGGEQYF. V is TRBV6-1 and J is TRBJ2-7, with 11 bases fitting TRBD1. The CDR3 loop spans 11 amino acids. V lost 8 bases and J lost 6; bases outside the gene matches: 0. Per germline, CDR1 MNHNS and CDR2 SASEGT.

This clonotype occurred a few times. The chain recombines TRBV5-8 with TRBJ2-2; 10 bases fit TRBD2. Germline loops: CDR1 SGHTS, CDR2 YDEGEE. V lost 4 bases, J lost 3 bases, and 9 bases stayed unmatched. There are 17 residues in the CDR3. The chain's CDR3 is CASSPTTSGTYTGELFF. In DNA form, the CDR3 reads TGTGCCAGCAGCCCCACCACTAGCGGGACATACACCGGGGAGCTGTTTTTT. The variable domain in full, with the rest retrieved from reference TRBV5-8 and TRBJ2-2, is EAGVTQSPTHLIKTRGQQATLRCSPISGHTSVYWYQQALGLGLQFLLWYDEGEERNRGNFPPRFSGRQFPNYSSELNVNALELEDSALYLCASSPTTSGTYTGELFFGEGSRLTVL.

This clonotype was found a few times. The chain joins TRBV28 to TRBJ2-7; D not resolved. Germline lookup yields CDR1 MDHEN and CDR2 SYDVKM. V was clipped by 6 bases and J by 6 bases, with 12 bases between them. CDR3 length: 12 amino acids. CDR3 protein: CASSNTWREQYF. CDR3 DNA sequence: TGTGCCAGCAGCAATACCTGGCGCGAGCAGTACTTC.

This clonotype was recorded a few times. J is TRBJ2-5 and V is TRBV11-1, with 7 bases aligning to TRBD2. CDR1 and CDR2 from the germline V gene are SGHAT and FQDESV (reference sequence). Germline trimming cut 3 bases from V and 5 bases from J; bases unmatched to any gene: 6. CDR3 size: 14 residues. The chain's CDR3 is CASSLGGVGETQYF. The CDR3 DNA reads TGTGCCAGCAGCTTGGGGGGGGTCGGGGAGACCCAGTACTTC.

In its sample, this clonotype ranks as medium-sized. The gene calls are TRBV2 and TRBJ1-1; D ambiguous. CDR3 length equals 13 residues. CDR1 and CDR2 (germline): SNHLY, FYNNEI. Trimming cost V 3 bases and J 3 bases, with 8 bases left between them. CDR3 coding DNA: TGTGCCAGCAGTGACTTGGAGTACACTGAAGCTTTCTTT. Translating gives CASSDLEYTEAFF.

Concerning this clonotype: Germline is not matched at one junction end, which may reflect a read error. The chain uses TRBV20-1 and TRBJ2-7, with TRBD1 identical over 7 bases. The CDR3 is 12 residues long. Germline V gene lookup returns CDR1 DFQATT and CDR2 SNEGSKA (reference sequence). CDR3 protein: CSASRDSNERYF. The CDR3 coding sequence is TGCAGTGCCTCCAGGGACAGCAACGAGCGGTACTTC.

By share, this clonotype ranks as medium-sized. The chain combines TRBV27 with TRBJ2-7; no clear D gene. Germline values: CDR1 MNHEY, CDR2 SMNVEV (reference sequence). CDR3 length: 10 residues. Deletions cut 7 bases from V and 3 bases from J, with 4 bases between. CDR3 amino acids: CASTLYEQYF. CDR3 DNA sequence: TGTGCCAGCACCCTCTACGAGCAGTACTTC.

The J gene is TRBJ2-2, the V gene TRBV12-3 or TRBV12-4; maybe TRBD2 (5 bases). This CDR3 comprises 14 residues. V was clipped by 5 bases and J by 8 bases, with 15 bases between them. The DNA for the CDR3 is TGTGCCAGCAGTCTAATGGGAGCAGATGGGGAGCTGTTTTTT. It yields the protein CASSLMGADGELFF.

The V call is TRBV6-1, the J call TRBJ1-1, with TRBD1 as a possible D gene (5 bases). The germline V gene encodes CDR1 MNHNS and CDR2 SASEGT. CDR3 length: 13 residues. Trimming took off 5 bases at V and 1 base at J, with 8 bases between the two ends. The DNA of the CDR3 is TGTGCCAGCAGTCGGGACGGGAACACTGAAGCTTTCTTT. Translated, it gives CASSRDGNTEAFF.